Following are 11 T cell receptor beta chains from one sample sequenced in a study of beta chain features in type 1 diabetes. Isolated RNA was reverse transcribed in full, so expressed TCRB transcripts were sequenced. Clones were sequenced by immunoSEQ multiplex PCR, and TCRdb holds only the in-frame ones, with some missing. The data contain about 340,000 clones, 9.3% of them singletons. Study-level findings and limits: Moderate yet significant TCRB CDR3 shortening was seen in Type 1 diabetes patients in all four CD4+ subsets.

Their antigen targets remain unknown. Input material: central memory CD4+ T cells from blood. The origin of the receptors is a man aged 25-45 years with type 1 diabetes.

There are a few counts of this clone. V and J are TRBV30 and TRBJ2-5, with a tentative D call TRBD1 (5 bases). The CDR3 is 13 residues long. V was clipped by 3 bases and J by 4 bases, with 12 bases between them. The V gene's germline CDR1 is GTSNPN and CDR2 SVGIG (reference sequence). CDR3 sequence reads: CAWSAGPPETQYF. DNA of the CDR3: TGTGCCTGGAGCGCAGGGCCCCCAGAGACCCAGTACTTC.

The CDR3 spells CASSEEARGFYNEQFF. The CDR3 coding sequence is TGTGCCAGCAGTGAGGAAGCCAGGGGGTTTTACAATGAGCAGTTCTTC. The chain combines TRBV6-1 with TRBJ2-1, with 7 bases aligning to TRBD1. The CDR3 is 16 amino acids. Germline trimming cut 3 bases from V and 4 bases from J; bases unmatched to any gene: 9. Germline CDR1 reads MNHNS; CDR2 reads SASEGT.

The chain carries TRBV23-1 and TRBJ1-6, with a tentative D call TRBD1 (5 bases). TRBV23-1 carries the ORF label, with uncertain function. The CDR3 loop spans 15 amino acids. The V end lost 0 bases, the J end lost 7 bases, and 10 bases lay between the germline ends. CDR3 protein: CASSQSKGRNSPLHF. The CDR3, as DNA: TGCGCCAGCAGTCAATCAAAGGGGCGGAATTCACCCCTCCACTTT.

The CDR3 nucleotides are TGTGCCAGCACAAAGGACGGTAGCTCCTACGAGCAGTACTTC. It specifies CASTKDGSSYEQYF. The chain has TRBV7-6 and TRBJ2-7; D remains ambiguous. Deletions cut 7 bases from V and 0 bases from J, with 13 bases between. The CDR3 runs 14 residues. The V gene's germline CDR1 is SGHVS and CDR2 FNYEAQ.

This clone has a count of ten or more. V is TRBV4-3 and J is TRBJ2-3; 7 positions agree with TRBD2. The CDR3 is 14 amino acids. The ends lost 0 bases at V and 9 bases at J; junction bases unmatched: 6. The germline V gene encodes CDR1 LGHNA and CDR2 YSLEER. The CDR3 nucleotides read TGCGCCAGCAGCCAAGACCCTACTAGCGCAACGCAGTATTTT. It specifies CASSQDPTSATQYF.

The J gene is TRBJ2-3, the V gene TRBV7-8; unclear D gene. CDR1 is SGHVS, CDR2 FQNEAQ, per germline. V dropped 1 base and J dropped 2 bases, with 10 bases sitting between them. The CDR3 sequence is 15 residues long. The CDR3 is CASSLGITNTDTQYF. In DNA form, the CDR3 reads TGTGCCAGCAGCTTAGGAATAACGAACACAGATACGCAGTATTTT.

The V and J genes are TRBV4-3 and TRBJ1-5; D uncertain. Germline lookup yields CDR1 LGHNA and CDR2 YSLEER. The CDR3 totals 15 residues. Trimming pared 0 bases from V and 3 bases from J, leaving 9 bases between. For the CDR3, the DNA is TGCGCCAGCAGCCAAGATCCCCTAAACAATCAGCCCCAGCATTTT. Translated: CASSQDPLNNQPQHF.

The chain employs TRBV11-3 and TRBJ2-7; D is tentatively TRBD1 or TRBD2 (6 bases each). V was trimmed by 3 bases and J by 7 bases, leaving 13 bases between them. The CDR3 covers 13 residues. In germline, CDR1 is SGHNT, CDR2 YENEEA. CDR3: CASSLADSGEQYF. DNA for the CDR3: TGTGCCAGCAGCTTGGCGGACAGCGGGGAGCAGTACTTC.

This clone was counted a few times. This chain connects TRBV2 to TRBJ2-2; a weak D match, TRBD2 (7 bases). The CDR3 has 15 residues. Germline CDR1 is SNHLY and CDR2 is FYNNEI. Trimming removed 6 bases from V and 0 bases from J, with 11 bases in between. The CDR3 is CASSGGLSNTGELFF. The CDR3 DNA is TGTGCCAGCAGCGGGGGGCTATCGAACACCGGGGAGCTGTTTTTT.

The sample holds a few counts of this clone. V and J are TRBV2 and TRBJ2-5; 8 nucleotides match TRBD1. The germline V gene has CDR1 SNHLY and CDR2 FYNNEI. The CDR3 contains 16 residues. J lost 2 bases, V lost 0 bases, and 5 bases had no gene match. The CDR3 nucleotides are TGTGCCAGCAGTGAAGCCAGGACAGGGTGGCAAGAGACCCAGTACTTC. Translating it yields CASSEARTGWQETQYF.

This clone was seen more than once but under ten times. The J gene is TRBJ2-3, the V gene TRBV5-1, with a weak D call TRBD2 (7 bases). Trimming shortened V by 10 bases and J by 5 bases, and 20 bases separated the two germline ends. Germline V CDR1 and CDR2: SGHRS, YFSETQ. This CDR3 has 14 residues. Here the CDR3 reads CASRGGGDEDTQYF. The CDR3 region has the DNA TGCGCCTCCCGAGGGGGGGGCGACGAAGATACGCAGTATTTT.